A selection of T cell receptor beta chains follows, all from one sample in a study of beta chain features in type 1 diabetes. Sequenced by immunoSEQ multiplex PCR; TCRdb stores in-frame clones only, minus some. The sample holds 600,000 or so clones, about 14% seen once. Sequenced material: naive CD4+ T cells from blood. The receptors here all came from a man aged 18 to 30 with type 1 diabetes. Each CDR3 is given with its conserved first and last residue. Each record gives: J gene, V gene, D gene, clone size, CDR3 DNA, CDR3 protein. A D gene is named only where the DNA matches it firmly. A row's size may be missing; if present it is once, few, many or a size class.

>TRBJ2-7|TRBV14|TRBD1|NA
TGTGCCAGCAGGCCTCAGGGGGCGGGCTACGAGCAGTACTTC
CASRPQGAGYEQYF
>TRBJ2-2|TRBV15|NA|NA
TGTGCCACCAGCACCCGTTTGCACGTCAGGGTCGACACCGGGGAGCTGTTTTTT
CATSTRLHVRVDTGELFF
>TRBJ1-5|TRBV28|NA|few
TGTGCCAGCAGTTACCCAGGGAGTTTCCAGCCCCAGCATTTT
CASSYPGSFQPQHF
>TRBJ2-5|TRBV7-2|TRBD2|NA
TGTGCCAGCAGCTTAGCTCCCAGCGGGAGGGCCCGGACCCAGTACTTC
CASSLAPSGRARTQYF
>TRBJ2-2|TRBV5-1|TRBD1|NA
TGCGCCAGCAGCTTGGGACCTCGGACAGGAGACACCGGGGAGCTGTTTTTT
CASSLGPRTGDTGELFF
>TRBJ2-1|TRBV2|NA|NA
TGTGCCAGCAGTGAGGGATATGAGCAGTTCTTC
CASSEGYEQFF
>TRBJ2-2|TRBV15|NA|NA
TGTGCCACCAGCAGCTGGCAGGGAACCGGGGAGCTGTTTTTT
CATSSWQGTGELFF
>TRBJ2-4|TRBV2|NA|NA
TGTGCCAGCAGTGATCGACTCCTAGCCAAAAACATTCAGTACTTC
CASSDRLLAKNIQYF
>TRBJ1-1|TRBV30|NA|few
TGTGCCTGGAGTGGCGGTTGGAGGAACACTGAAGCTTTCTTT
CAWSGGWRNTEAFF
>TRBJ2-3|TRBV5-1|NA|NA
TGCGCCAGCAGCTTGAACGGTCCAAACACAGATACGCAGTATTTT
CASSLNGPNTDTQYF
>TRBJ2-1|TRBV7-9|NA|NA
TGTGCCAGCAGCACGCCTACGACAGGCTACGAGCAGTTCTTC
CASSTPTTGYEQFF
>TRBJ2-5|TRBV30|TRBD2|NA
TGTGCCTGGGGGAGGGTAGCGCAAGAGACCCAGTACTTC
CAWGRVAQETQYF
>TRBJ2-3|TRBV7-2|NA|few
TGTGCCAGCAGCCAAACTAGTACCACAGATACGCAGTATTTT
CASSQTSTTDTQYF